This TCR beta chain came from a study of brain T cells in children with intractable seizures. Study-wide points: Clones missing pre-surgery may reflect undersampling of that blood sample. HCMV serostatus was not known, and viral specificity came from CDR3 similarity only.

This CDR3 contains 13 residues. Trimming shortened V by 0 bases and J by 1 base, and 6 bases separated the two germline ends. CDR1 is GTSNPN, CDR2 SVGIG, per germline (reference sequence). Only cases whose brain tissue showed the highest T cell transcript signatures were sequenced. Data came from immunoSEQ multiplex PCR; TCRdb stores just in-frame clones and leaves some out. Of tens of thousands of clones listed, 90% to 95% are singletons. On this clone: The target antigen is unknown.

The material was peripheral blood, obtained at surgery. The gene calls are TRBV30 and TRBJ1-1; D unclear. The clonotype originates from a boy under three years old with tuberous sclerosis and intractable seizures. The CDR3 bases are TGTGCCTGGAGTGTAAGTCAGAACACTGAAGCTTTCTTT. It encodes CAWSVSQNTEAFF.